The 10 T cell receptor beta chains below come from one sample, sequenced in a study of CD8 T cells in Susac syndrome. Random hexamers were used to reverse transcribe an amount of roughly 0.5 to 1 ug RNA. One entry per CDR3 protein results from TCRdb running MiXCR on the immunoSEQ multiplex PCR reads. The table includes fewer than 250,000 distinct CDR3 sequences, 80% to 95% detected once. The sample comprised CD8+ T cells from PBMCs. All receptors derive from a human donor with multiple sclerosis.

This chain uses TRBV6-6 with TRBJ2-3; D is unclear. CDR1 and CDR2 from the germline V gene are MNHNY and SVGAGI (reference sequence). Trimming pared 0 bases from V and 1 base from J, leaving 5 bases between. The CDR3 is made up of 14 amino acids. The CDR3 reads CASSYSGGTDTQYF. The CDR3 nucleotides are TGTGCCAGCAGTTACTCGGGTGGCACAGATACGCAGTATTTT.

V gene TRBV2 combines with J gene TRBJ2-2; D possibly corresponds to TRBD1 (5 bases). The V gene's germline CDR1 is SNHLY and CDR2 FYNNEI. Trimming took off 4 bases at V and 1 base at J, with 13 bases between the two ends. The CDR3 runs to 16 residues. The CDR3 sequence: CASSGHRNQNTGELFF. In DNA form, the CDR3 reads TGTGCCAGCAGTGGGCACAGGAACCAGAACACCGGGGAGCTGTTTTTT.

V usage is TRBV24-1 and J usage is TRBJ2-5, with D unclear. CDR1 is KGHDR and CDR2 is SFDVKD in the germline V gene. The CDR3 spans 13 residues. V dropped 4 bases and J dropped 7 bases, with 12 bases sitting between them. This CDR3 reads CATSDSDFGTQYF. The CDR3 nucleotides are TGTGCCACCAGTGACTCCGATTTTGGGACCCAGTACTTC.

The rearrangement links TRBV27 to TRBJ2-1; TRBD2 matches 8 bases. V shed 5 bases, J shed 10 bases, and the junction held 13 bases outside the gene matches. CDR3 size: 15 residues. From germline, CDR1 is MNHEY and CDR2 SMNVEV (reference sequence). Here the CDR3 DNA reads TGTGCCAGCAGTCCCCGAGGAGCGGGGGATCGGGAGCAGTTCTTC. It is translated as CASSPRGAGDREQFF.

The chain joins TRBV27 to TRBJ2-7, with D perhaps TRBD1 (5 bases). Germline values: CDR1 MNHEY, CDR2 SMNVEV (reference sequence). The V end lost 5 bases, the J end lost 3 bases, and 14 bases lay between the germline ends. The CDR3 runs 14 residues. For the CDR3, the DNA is TGTGCCAGCAGTCCCCTATCAGGGTTCTACGAGCAGTACTTC. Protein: CASSPLSGFYEQYF.

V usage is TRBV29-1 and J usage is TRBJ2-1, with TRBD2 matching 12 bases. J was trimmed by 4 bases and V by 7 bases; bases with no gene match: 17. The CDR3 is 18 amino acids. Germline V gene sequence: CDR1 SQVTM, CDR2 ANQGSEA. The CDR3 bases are TGCAGCGCCCCAACCCGGGCTAGCGGGGGGGCGAGTTACAATGAGCAGTTCTTC. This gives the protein CSAPTRASGGASYNEQFF.

In DNA, the CDR3 is TGTGCCACCAGTGACCGTGGGACCTTCCAAACGCAGTATTTT. This encodes CATSDRGTFQTQYF. This chain joins TRBV24-1 and TRBJ2-3; D possibly uses TRBD1 or TRBD2 (5 bases each). The V gene's germline CDR1 is KGHDR and CDR2 SFDVKD. The CDR3 has 14 residues. V was clipped by 4 bases and J by 9 bases, with 16 bases between them.

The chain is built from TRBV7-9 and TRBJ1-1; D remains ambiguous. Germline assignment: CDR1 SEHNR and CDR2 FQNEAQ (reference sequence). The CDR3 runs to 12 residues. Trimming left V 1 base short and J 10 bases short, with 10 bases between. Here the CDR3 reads CASSLENGVAFF. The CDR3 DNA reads TGTGCCAGCAGCTTAGAGAACGGCGTAGCTTTCTTT.

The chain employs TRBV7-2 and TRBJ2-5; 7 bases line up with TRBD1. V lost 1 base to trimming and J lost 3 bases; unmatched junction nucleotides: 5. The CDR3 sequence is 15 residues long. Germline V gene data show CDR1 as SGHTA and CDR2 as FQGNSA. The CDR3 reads CASSLVGRGKETQYF. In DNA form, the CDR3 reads TGTGCCAGCAGCTTAGTCGGCAGGGGGAAAGAGACCCAGTACTTC.

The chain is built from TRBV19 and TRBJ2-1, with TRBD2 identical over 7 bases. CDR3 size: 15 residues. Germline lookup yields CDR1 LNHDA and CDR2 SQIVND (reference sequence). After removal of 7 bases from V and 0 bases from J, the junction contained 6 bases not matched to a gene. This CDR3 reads CASTEGGSSYNEQFF. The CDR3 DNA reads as TGTGCCAGTACCGAGGGAGGGAGCTCCTACAATGAGCAGTTCTTC.